Shown below are 12 T cell receptor beta chains from a single sample sequenced in a study of shared clonotypes between healthy human individuals. Generated by immunoSEQ multiplex PCR, the TCRdb table keeps only in-frame clones and is missing some. The data show around 550,000 clones, 90% to 96% seen once. The sample was naive CD4+ T cells sorted from blood. The subset denotes: CD45RA+ positively selected. All receptors derive from a woman in her twenties or thirties in good health.

V and J are TRBV6-1 and TRBJ2-7; 11 bases are shared with TRBD2. Germline loops: CDR1 MNHNS, CDR2 SASEGT. V was clipped by 6 bases and J by 3 bases; unmatched bases: 7. CDR3 size: 15 residues. CDR3 nucleotides: TGTGCCAGCAGATCGGGACTAGCGGAGCGCTACGAGCAGTACTTC. This translates into CASRSGLAERYEQYF.

This clone was seen just once. The chain has TRBV28 and TRBJ2-4; 8 bases map to TRBD2. The CDR3 loop spans 15 amino acids. J was trimmed by 1 base and V by 5 bases; bases with no gene match: 4. Germline loops: CDR1 MDHEN, CDR2 SYDVKM. Here the CDR3 DNA reads TGTGCCAGCAGTACCCCGGGGGGGGCCAAAAACATTCAGTACTTC. The encoded protein is CASSTPGGAKNIQYF.

The rearrangement links TRBV5-4 to TRBJ1-2; possible D gene TRBD1, 5 bases. V dropped 7 bases and J dropped 3 bases, with 16 bases sitting between them. The CDR3 loop spans 14 amino acids. Germline CDR1 and CDR2: SGHNT and YYREEE (reference sequence). The CDR3 sequence is CASYRMQGYYGYTF. CDR3 nucleotide sequence: TGTGCCAGCTATCGAATGCAGGGCTACTATGGCTACACCTTC.

The V gene is TRBV6-5, the J gene TRBJ2-4, with 11 bases lining up with TRBD2. V was pared by 6 bases and J by 8 bases, with 9 bases of the junction left unmatched. The CDR3 extends over 15 amino acids. The V gene's germline CDR1 is MNHEY and CDR2 SVGAGI. The CDR3: CASSQLGTSGDIQYF. In DNA, the CDR3 is TGTGCCAGCAGCCAACTTGGGACTAGCGGCGACATTCAGTACTTC.

The chain carries TRBV28 and TRBJ2-7; 9 positions match TRBD1. The germline V gene has CDR1 MDHEN and CDR2 SYDVKM. The CDR3 length is 14 residues. Trimming at V came to 7 bases and at J to 5 bases, leaving 9 bases not matched to a gene. The CDR3 DNA sequence: TGTGCCAGCAACAGGGGACAGGGCGACCACGAGCAGTACTTC. It codes for CASNRGQGDHEQYF.

The chain combines TRBV29-1 with TRBJ2-7; D may be TRBD1 (6 bases). V lost 4 bases to trimming and J lost 3 bases, with 13 bases between them. Germline CDR1 is SQVTM and CDR2 is ANQGSEA. The CDR3 is made up of 13 amino acids. The CDR3 spells CSVVRGFDYEQYF. The CDR3 region has the DNA TGCAGCGTTGTCAGGGGCTTTGACTACGAGCAGTACTTC.

The genes are TRBV5-1 and TRBJ2-2, with D uncertain. This CDR3 contains 16 residues. V lost 2 bases, J lost 3 bases, and 14 bases lay in between. Germline CDR1 is SGHRS and CDR2 is YFSETQ. The CDR3 bases are TGCGCCAGCAGCTTTGACCTCACCCTGGACACCGGGGAGCTGTTTTTT. Its protein is CASSFDLTLDTGELFF.

The chain couples TRBV27 to TRBJ2-5; 10 positions agree with TRBD2. TRBJ2-7 matches the DNA end more closely, so the J call is doubtful. The CDR3 sequence is 14 residues long. CDR1 and CDR2 from the germline V gene are MNHEY and SMNVEV (reference sequence). The CDR3 loop reads CASTALAGPYEQYF. The CDR3 coding sequence is TGTGCCAGCACCGCACTAGCGGGGCCCTACGAGCAGTACTTC.

With regard to this clone: The same CDR3 also results from other DNA sequences found in this sample. The chain has TRBV28 and TRBJ1-3, with D maybe TRBD1 (5 bases). This CDR3 comprises 15 residues. V was cut by 6 bases and J by 0 bases, with 12 bases left in between. Germline lookup yields CDR1 MDHEN and CDR2 SYDVKM. The CDR3 spells CASSLGGSSGNTIYF. CDR3 bases: TGTGCCAGCAGCTTGGGGGGTTCCTCTGGAAACACCATATATTTT.

The chain employs TRBV28 and TRBJ2-3; D remains unclear. This CDR3 spans 14 amino acids. Germline lookup yields CDR1 MDHEN and CDR2 SYDVKM. V lost 8 bases and J 2 bases, leaving 14 bases between the germline ends. The CDR3 DNA is TGTGCCAGCTCTCGCCCCCTGAACACAGATACGCAGTATTTT. This codes for CASSRPLNTDTQYF. Variable domain in full (rest from reference TRBV28 and TRBJ2-3): DVKVTQSSRYLVKRTGEKVFLECVQDMDHENMFWYRQDPGLGLRLIYFSYDVKMKEKGDIPEGYSVSREKKERFSLILESASTNQTSMYLCASSRPLNTDTQYFGPGTRLTVL.

The chain joins TRBV28 to TRBJ2-2; unclear D gene. CDR1 is MDHEN, CDR2 SYDVKM, per germline. There are 13 residues in the CDR3. Between the trimmed V and J ends, which lost 5 bases and 2 bases, there was a span of 6 bases. The CDR3 loop is CASSTPNTGELFF. The CDR3 region has the DNA TGTGCCAGCAGTACCCCTAACACCGGGGAGCTGTTTTTT.

This clone is a singleton in its sample. Germline is not matched at one junction end, which may reflect a read error. The V and J genes are TRBV7-2 and TRBJ2-7, with D possibly TRBD2 on 5 matching bases. This CDR3 has 12 residues. Per germline, CDR1 SGHTA and CDR2 FQGNSA. CDR3 region: CASSLDRGEAHF. CDR3 nucleotide sequence: TGTGCCAGCAGCTTAGATCGGGGAGAGGCTCATTTC.